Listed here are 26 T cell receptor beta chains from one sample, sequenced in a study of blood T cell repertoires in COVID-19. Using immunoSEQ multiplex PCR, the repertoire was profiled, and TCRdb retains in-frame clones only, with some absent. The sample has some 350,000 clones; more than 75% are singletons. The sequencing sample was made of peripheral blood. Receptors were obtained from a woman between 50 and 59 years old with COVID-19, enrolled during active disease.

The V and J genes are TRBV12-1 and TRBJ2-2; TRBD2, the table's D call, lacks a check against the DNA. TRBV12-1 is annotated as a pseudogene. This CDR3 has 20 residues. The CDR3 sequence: CASSSPSGGGPYFNTGELFF. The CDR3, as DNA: TGTGCCAGCAGCTCCCCCTCGGGGGGAGGGCCTTATTTTAACACCGGGGAGCTGTTTTTT.

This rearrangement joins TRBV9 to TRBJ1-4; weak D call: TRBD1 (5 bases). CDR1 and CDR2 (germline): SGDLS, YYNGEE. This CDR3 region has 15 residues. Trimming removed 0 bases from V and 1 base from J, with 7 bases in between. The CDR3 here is CASSVGQGTNEKLFF. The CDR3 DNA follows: TGTGCCAGCAGCGTAGGTCAGGGAACTAATGAAAAACTGTTTTTT.

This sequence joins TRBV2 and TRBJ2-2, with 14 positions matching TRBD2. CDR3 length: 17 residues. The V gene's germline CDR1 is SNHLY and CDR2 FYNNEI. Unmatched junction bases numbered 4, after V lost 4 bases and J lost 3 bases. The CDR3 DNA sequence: TGTGCCAGCAGTGGGACTAGCGGGAGGATTGACACCGGGGAGCTGTTTTTT. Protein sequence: CASSGTSGRIDTGELFF.

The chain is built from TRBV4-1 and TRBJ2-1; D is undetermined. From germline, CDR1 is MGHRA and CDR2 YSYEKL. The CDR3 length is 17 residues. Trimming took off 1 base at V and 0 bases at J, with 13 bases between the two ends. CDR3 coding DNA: TGCGCCAGCAGCCAAGTTGGTAGCTTTAGCTCCTACAATGAGCAGTTCTTC. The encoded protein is CASSQVGSFSSYNEQFF.

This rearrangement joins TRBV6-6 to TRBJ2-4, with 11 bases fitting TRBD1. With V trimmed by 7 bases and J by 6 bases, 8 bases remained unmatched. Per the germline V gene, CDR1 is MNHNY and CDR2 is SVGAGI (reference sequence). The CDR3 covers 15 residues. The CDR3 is CASTPSGTGGNIQYF. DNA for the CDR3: TGTGCCAGCACCCCCTCGGGGACAGGGGGAAACATTCAGTACTTC.

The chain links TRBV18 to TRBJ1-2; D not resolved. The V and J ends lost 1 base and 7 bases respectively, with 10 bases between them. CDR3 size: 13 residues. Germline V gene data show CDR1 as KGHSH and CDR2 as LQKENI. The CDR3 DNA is TGTGCCAGCTCACCACTCGACTCAACTGGCTACACCTTC. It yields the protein CASSPLDSTGYTF.

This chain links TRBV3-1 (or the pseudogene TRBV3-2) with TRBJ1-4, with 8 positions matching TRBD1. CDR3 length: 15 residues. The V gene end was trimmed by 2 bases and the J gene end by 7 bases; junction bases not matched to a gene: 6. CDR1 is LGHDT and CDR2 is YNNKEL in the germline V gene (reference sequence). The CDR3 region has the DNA TGTGCCAGCAGCCAACGGACAGGGCTGGGTGAAAAACTGTTTTTT. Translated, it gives CASSQRTGLGEKLFF.

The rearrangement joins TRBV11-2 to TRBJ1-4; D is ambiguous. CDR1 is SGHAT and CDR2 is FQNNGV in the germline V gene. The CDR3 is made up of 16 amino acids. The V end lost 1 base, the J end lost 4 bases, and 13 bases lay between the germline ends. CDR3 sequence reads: CASSLVSSVHNEKLFF. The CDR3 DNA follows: TGTGCCAGCAGCTTAGTGAGCTCGGTCCATAATGAAAAACTGTTTTTT.

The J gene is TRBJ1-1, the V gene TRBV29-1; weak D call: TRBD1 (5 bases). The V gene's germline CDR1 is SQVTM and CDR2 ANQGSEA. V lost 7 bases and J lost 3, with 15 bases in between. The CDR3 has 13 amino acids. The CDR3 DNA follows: TGCAGCGCGCCCGACGGGGGATACACTGAAGCTTTCTTT. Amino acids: CSAPDGGYTEAFF.

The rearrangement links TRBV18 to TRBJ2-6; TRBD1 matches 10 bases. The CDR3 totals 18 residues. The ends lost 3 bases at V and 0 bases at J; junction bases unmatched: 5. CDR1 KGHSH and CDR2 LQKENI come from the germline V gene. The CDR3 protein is CASSPQGQGTSGANVLTF. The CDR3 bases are TGTGCCAGCTCACCTCAGGGACAGGGGACCTCTGGGGCCAACGTCCTGACTTTC.

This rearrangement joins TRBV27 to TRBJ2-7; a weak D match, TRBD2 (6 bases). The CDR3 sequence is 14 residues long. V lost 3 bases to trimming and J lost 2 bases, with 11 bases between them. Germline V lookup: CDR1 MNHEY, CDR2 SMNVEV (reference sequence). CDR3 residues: CASSFVEGTYEQYF. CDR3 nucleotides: TGTGCCAGCAGTTTTGTGGAGGGGACCTACGAGCAGTACTTC.

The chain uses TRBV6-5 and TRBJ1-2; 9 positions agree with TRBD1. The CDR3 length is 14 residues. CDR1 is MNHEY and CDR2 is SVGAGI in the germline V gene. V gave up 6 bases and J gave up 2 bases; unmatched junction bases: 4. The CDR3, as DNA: TGTGCCAGCAGCGTAACAGGGGGCAACTATGGCTACACCTTC. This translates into CASSVTGGNYGYTF.

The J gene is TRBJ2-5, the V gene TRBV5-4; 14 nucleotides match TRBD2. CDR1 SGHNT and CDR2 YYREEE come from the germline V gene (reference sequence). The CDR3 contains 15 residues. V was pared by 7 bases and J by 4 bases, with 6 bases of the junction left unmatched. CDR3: CASGGLAGGGETQYF. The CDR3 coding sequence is TGTGCCAGCGGAGGACTAGCGGGAGGAGGAGAGACCCAGTACTTC.

CDR3 DNA sequence: TGCGCCAGCAGCCTTAGACAGGGGTACTACGAGCAGTACTTC. This encodes CASSLRQGYYEQYF. J is TRBJ2-7 and V is TRBV5-1; 8 positions match TRBD1. Germline assignment: CDR1 SGHRS and CDR2 YFSETQ. V dropped 4 bases and J dropped 3; count of bases not matched to a gene: 6. This CDR3 comprises 14 residues.

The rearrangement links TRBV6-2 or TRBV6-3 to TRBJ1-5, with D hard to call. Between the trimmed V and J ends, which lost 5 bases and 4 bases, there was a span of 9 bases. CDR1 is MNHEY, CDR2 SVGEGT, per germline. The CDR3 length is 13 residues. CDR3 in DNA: TGTGCCAGCAGTCCCGAACATAATCAGCCCCAGCATTTT. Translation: CASSPEHNQPQHF.

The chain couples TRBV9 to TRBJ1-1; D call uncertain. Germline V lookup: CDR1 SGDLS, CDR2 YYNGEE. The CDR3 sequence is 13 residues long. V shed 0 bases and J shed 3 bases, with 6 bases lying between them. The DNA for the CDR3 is TGTGCCAGCAGCGTAGAACAGTACACTGAAGCTTTCTTT. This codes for CASSVEQYTEAFF. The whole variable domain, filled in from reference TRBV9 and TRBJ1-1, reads DSGVTQTPKHLITATGQRVTLRCSPRSGDLSVYWYQQSLDQGLQFLIQYYNGEERAKGNILERFSAQQFPDLHSELNLSSLELGDSALYFCASSVEQYTEAFFGQGTRLTVV.

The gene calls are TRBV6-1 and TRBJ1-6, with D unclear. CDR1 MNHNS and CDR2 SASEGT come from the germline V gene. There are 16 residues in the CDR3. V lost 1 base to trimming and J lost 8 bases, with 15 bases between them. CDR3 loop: CASSEVPSLVDSPLHF. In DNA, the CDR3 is TGTGCCAGCAGTGAAGTCCCCAGTTTGGTGGATTCACCCCTCCACTTT.

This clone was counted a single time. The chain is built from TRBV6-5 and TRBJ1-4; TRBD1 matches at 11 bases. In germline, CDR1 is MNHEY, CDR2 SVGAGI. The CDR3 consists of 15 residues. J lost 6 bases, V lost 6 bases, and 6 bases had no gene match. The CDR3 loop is CASRQPGQGDEKLFF. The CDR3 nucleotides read TGTGCCAGCAGACAACCGGGACAGGGGGATGAAAAACTGTTTTTT.

CDR3 DNA: TGTGCCAAGCGCGGTCAATCTAACTATGGCTACACCTTC. Amino acid sequence: CAKRGQSNYGYTF. This rearrangement joins TRBV2 to TRBJ1-2; D is unclear. CDR1 and CDR2 from the germline V gene are SNHLY and FYNNEI. V lost 10 bases, J lost 0 bases, and 12 bases lay in between. CDR3 length equals 13 residues.

CDR3: CASSYRTANTGELFF. CDR3 nucleotide sequence: TGTGCCAGCAGTTACCGGACAGCAAACACCGGGGAGCTGTTTTTT. This chain uses TRBV6-5 with TRBJ2-2; TRBD1 is a possible D gene (6 bases). The germline CDR1 and CDR2 sequences are MNHEY and SVGAGI. The V end was cut by 2 bases, the J end by 2 bases, with 9 bases between. The CDR3 has 15 amino acids.

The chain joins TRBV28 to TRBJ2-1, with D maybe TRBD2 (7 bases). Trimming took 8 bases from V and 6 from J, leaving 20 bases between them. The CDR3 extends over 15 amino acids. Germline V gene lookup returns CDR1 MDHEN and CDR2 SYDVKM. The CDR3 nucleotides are TGTGCCAGCCGGTCCTATCGGGGGGCAAGCAATGAGCAGTTCTTC. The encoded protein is CASRSYRGASNEQFF.

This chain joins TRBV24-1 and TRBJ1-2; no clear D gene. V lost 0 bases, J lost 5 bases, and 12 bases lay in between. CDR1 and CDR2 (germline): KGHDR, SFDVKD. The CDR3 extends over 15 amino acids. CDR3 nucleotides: TGTGCCACCAGTGATTTGAACAGACTAAATTATGGCTACACCTTC. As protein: CATSDLNRLNYGYTF.

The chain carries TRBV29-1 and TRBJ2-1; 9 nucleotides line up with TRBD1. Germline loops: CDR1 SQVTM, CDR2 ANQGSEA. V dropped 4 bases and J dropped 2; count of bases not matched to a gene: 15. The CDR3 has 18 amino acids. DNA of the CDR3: TGCAGCGTTGCGGGACAGGGAATTGCATACTCTGCCTACAATGAGCAGTTCTTC. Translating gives CSVAGQGIAYSAYNEQFF.

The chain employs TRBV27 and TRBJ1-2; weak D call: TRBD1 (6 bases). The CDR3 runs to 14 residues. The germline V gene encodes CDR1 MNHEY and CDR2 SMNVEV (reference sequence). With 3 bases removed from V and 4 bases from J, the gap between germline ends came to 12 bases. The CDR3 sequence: CASSFQGPTYGYTF. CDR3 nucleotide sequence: TGTGCCAGCAGTTTCCAGGGGCCTACCTATGGCTACACCTTC.

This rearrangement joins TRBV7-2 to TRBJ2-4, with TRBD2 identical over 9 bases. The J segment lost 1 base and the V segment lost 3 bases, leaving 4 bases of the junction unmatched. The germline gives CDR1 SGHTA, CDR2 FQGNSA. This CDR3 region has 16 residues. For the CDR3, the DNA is TGTGCCAGCAGCTTTACTAGCGGGCGGGCCAAAAACATTCAGTACTTC. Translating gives CASSFTSGRAKNIQYF.

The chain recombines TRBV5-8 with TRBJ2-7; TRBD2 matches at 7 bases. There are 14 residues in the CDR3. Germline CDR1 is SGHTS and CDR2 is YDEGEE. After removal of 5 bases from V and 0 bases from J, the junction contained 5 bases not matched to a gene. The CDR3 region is CASSSGTISYEQYF. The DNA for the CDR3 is TGTGCCAGCAGTTCCGGGACTATCTCCTACGAGCAGTACTTC. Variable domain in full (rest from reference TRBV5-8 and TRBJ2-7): EAGVTQSPTHLIKTRGQQATLRCSPISGHTSVYWYQQALGLGLQFLLWYDEGEERNRGNFPPRFSGRQFPNYSSELNVNALELEDSALYLCASSSGTISYEQYFGPGTRLTVT.